The rows below give T cell receptor beta chains drawn from one sample of a study of molecular identifiers for immune sequencing clone quantification. From the PCR reads, TCRdb called clonotypes with MiXCR, one entry per CDR3 protein. Of 300,000 to 350,000 distinct CDR3 sequences listed, about a fifth were seen once; the top ten hold about 0.81%. Input material: naive CD8+ T cells from blood, with Jurkat cell RNA spiked in. These receptors all come from a human donor in good health. Some libraries in this study had Jurkat cell RNA spiked in. Each CDR3 is given with its conserved first and last residue. A D gene is named only where the DNA matches it firmly. For some rows the clone size is stated as once, few or many, or as a class when expanded; others skip it.

CDR3aa,CDR3nt,j_gene,d_gene,abundance,v_gene
CSARVDGIGVNTEAFF,TGCAGTGCTAGAGTGGATGGGATTGGAGTAAACACTGAAGCTTTCTTT,TRBJ1-1,.,many,TRBV20-1
CACSDGSGGATDTQYF,TGTGCCTGCAGTGATGGGTCAGGGGGCGCGACAGATACGCAGTATTTT,TRBJ2-3,TRBD1,few,TRBV25-1
CASSPRVGEQYF,TGTGCCAGCAGCCCCAGGGTGGGCGAGCAGTACTTC,TRBJ2-7,.,many,TRBV7-9
CASREEGSMHF,TGTGCCAGCAGGGAGGAGGGCAGTATGCACTTC,TRBJ2-5,.,many,TRBV6-2/TRBV6-3
CASSMTTEYYYEQYF,TGTGCCAGTAGTATGACAACCGAATATTACTACGAGCAGTACTTC,TRBJ2-7,.,.,TRBV19
CASRDSTDTQYF,TGTGCCAGCCGCGATAGCACAGATACGCAGTATTTT,TRBJ2-3,.,many,TRBV5-4
CASSQVRGQGAHGYTF,TGCGCCAGCAGCCAAGTTAGGGGACAGGGGGCGCATGGCTACACCTTC,TRBJ1-2,TRBD1,many,TRBV4-3
CASSTHDYEQYF,TGTGCCAGCAGCACCCACGATTACGAGCAGTACTTC,TRBJ2-7,.,many,TRBV14
CASIKPGRPYEQYF,TGTGCCAGCATCAAGCCCGGGAGGCCCTACGAGCAGTACTTC,TRBJ2-7,TRBD2,.,TRBV28
CASSSGTGPGPLHF,TGTGCCAGCAGCTCCGGGACAGGCCCCGGGCCCCTCCACTTT,TRBJ1-6,TRBD1,many,TRBV7-9
CASSQDGKGSDTQYF,TGTGCCAGCAGCCAAGATGGGAAAGGCTCAGATACGCAGTATTTT,TRBJ2-3,.,many,TRBV14
CAGRAANTEAFF,TGTGCCGGCAGGGCGGCGAACACTGAAGCTTTCTTT,TRBJ1-1,.,many,TRBV7-9
CASSQDFTLNTEAFF,TGCGCCAGCAGCCAAGATTTCACCCTGAACACTGAAGCTTTCTTT,TRBJ1-1,.,.,TRBV4-3
CASSTTIRGSQETQYF,TGTGCCAGCAGCACCACGATCCGGGGATCTCAAGAGACCCAGTACTTC,TRBJ2-5,.,many,TRBV7-9
CSVLRGTGELFF,TGCAGCGTTTTGAGGGGAACCGGGGAGCTGTTTTTT,TRBJ2-2,.,many,TRBV29-1
CASSPRPYSGANVLTF,TGTGCCAGCAGTCCCCGCCCATACTCTGGGGCCAACGTCCTGACTTTC,TRBJ2-6,.,few,TRBV27
CASSPSGGASHEQFF,TGTGCCAGCAGTCCTAGCGGGGGGGCCTCCCATGAGCAGTTCTTC,TRBJ2-1,TRBD2,.,TRBV12-3/TRBV12-4
CASSQLILAGKYNEQFF,TGCGCCAGCAGCCAATTGATCCTAGCGGGGAAATACAATGAGCAGTTCTTC,TRBJ2-1,TRBD2,few,TRBV4-1
CASSLSLAGTGELFF,TGTGCCAGCAGCTTATCCCTCGCAGGGACCGGGGAGCTGTTTTTT,TRBJ2-2,.,many,TRBV7-9
CASSQDVSLEPQHF,TGCGCCAGCAGCCAAGATGTCTCCTTGGAGCCCCAGCATTTT,TRBJ1-5,.,many,TRBV4-3